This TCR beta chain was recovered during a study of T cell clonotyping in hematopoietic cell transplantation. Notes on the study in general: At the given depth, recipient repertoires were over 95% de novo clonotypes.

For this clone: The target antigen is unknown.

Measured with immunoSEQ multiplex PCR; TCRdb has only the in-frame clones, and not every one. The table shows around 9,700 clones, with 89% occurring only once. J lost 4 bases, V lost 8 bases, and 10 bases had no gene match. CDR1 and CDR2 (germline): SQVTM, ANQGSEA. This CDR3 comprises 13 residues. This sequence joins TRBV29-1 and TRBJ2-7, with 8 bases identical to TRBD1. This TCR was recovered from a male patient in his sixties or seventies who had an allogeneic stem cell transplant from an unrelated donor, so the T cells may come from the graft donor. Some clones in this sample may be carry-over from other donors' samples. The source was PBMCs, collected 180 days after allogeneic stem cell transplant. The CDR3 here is CSTRQGSEYEQYF. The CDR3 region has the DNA TGCAGCACCAGACAGGGGTCGGAATACGAGCAGTACTTC.